Each of the 9 T cell receptor beta chains below was sequenced from the same sample in a study of blood T cell repertoires in COVID-19. The assay was immunoSEQ multiplex PCR, and TCRdb's table has in-frame clones only and misses some. The sample includes tens of thousands of clones, roughly 79% seen only once; the top ten take about 33%. The specimen was peripheral blood. These receptors were obtained from a human donor in a cohort sampled during active COVID-19.

The chain couples TRBV20-1 to TRBJ2-7, with D possibly matching TRBD1 (5 bases). Germline CDR1 reads DFQATT; CDR2 reads SNEGSKA (reference sequence). The CDR3 is 11 residues long. Trimming removed 2 bases at V and 7 bases at J, with 9 bases between. Here the CDR3 DNA reads TGCAGTGCTAGAATGGGGCGGGAGCAGTACTTC. This codes for CSARMGREQYF.

This chain joins TRBV5-4 and TRBJ1-2; D may be TRBD1 (6 bases). Trimming cost V 4 bases and J 8 bases, with 9 bases left between them. From germline, CDR1 is SGHNT and CDR2 YYREEE (reference sequence). The CDR3 runs 11 residues. CDR3 bases: TGTGCCAGCAGCGCGGACAGCGGCTACACCTTC. Translated, it gives CASSADSGYTF.

J is TRBJ1-5 and V is TRBV27, with TRBD1 as a possible D gene (5 bases). Per the germline V gene, CDR1 is MNHEY and CDR2 is SMNVEV (reference sequence). The CDR3 totals 15 residues. V lost 8 bases to trimming and J lost 5 bases, with 19 bases between them. The CDR3 DNA follows: TGTGCCAGCCCCTGGAGGTGCGGGGGACATCAGCCCCAGCATTTT. Its translation: CASPWRCGGHQPQHF.

This chain links TRBV28 with TRBJ1-3; perhaps TRBD1 as D (5 bases). The CDR3 loop spans 17 amino acids. Trimming took 1 base from V and 4 from J, leaving 17 bases between them. Per the germline V gene, CDR1 is MDHEN and CDR2 is SYDVKM. The CDR3 here is CASSLYQGWGGGNTIYF. CDR3 nucleotides: TGTGCCAGCAGTTTATACCAGGGCTGGGGTGGAGGAAACACCATATATTTT. The full variable domain, with the rest looked up from reference TRBV28 and TRBJ1-3, is DVKVTQSSRYLVKRTGEKVFLECVQDMDHENMFWYRQDPGLGLRLIYFSYDVKMKEKGDIPEGYSVSREKKERFSLILESASTNQTSMYLCASSLYQGWGGGNTIYFGEGSWLTVV.

V usage is TRBV30 and J usage is TRBJ1-4, with D perhaps matching TRBD1 (6 bases). V lost 2 bases, J lost 6 bases, and 10 bases lay in between. The CDR3 length is 13 residues. Germline V lookup: CDR1 GTSNPN, CDR2 SVGIG (reference sequence). The CDR3 DNA sequence: TGTGCCTGGAGTACAGGGAACGATGAAAAACTGTTTTTT. Translation: CAWSTGNDEKLFF.

This chain uses TRBV7-2 with TRBJ2-5, with a possible D match to TRBD2 (6 bases). CDR1 is SGHTA, CDR2 FQGNSA, per germline. CDR3 length equals 15 residues. Trimming shortened V by 5 bases and J by 2 bases, and 15 bases separated the two germline ends. The CDR3 region has the DNA TGTGCCAGCAGCCCAGGCGGGACCCAGCAAGAGACCCAGTACTTC. As protein: CASSPGGTQQETQYF.

This clone was picked up a small number of times. The chain carries TRBV5-6 and TRBJ2-2; 9 nucleotides align to TRBD1. After removal of 5 bases from V and 5 bases from J, the junction contained 7 bases not matched to a gene. Per germline, CDR1 SGHDT and CDR2 YYEEEE. There are 15 residues in the CDR3. The CDR3 here is CASSQGQGETGELFF. CDR3 DNA: TGTGCCAGCAGTCAGGGACAGGGAGAGACCGGGGAGCTGTTTTTT.

The chain has TRBV7-2 and TRBJ1-1; tentatively, D is TRBD1 (6 bases). Germline CDR1 and CDR2: SGHTA and FQGNSA. The germline V and J ends were trimmed by 5 bases and 2 bases, with 12 bases remaining between them. There are 14 residues in the CDR3. CDR3 bases: TGTGCCAGCAGCATAAACAGGGCCAACACTGAAGCTTTCTTT. It codes for CASSINRANTEAFF.

The genes are TRBV19 and TRBJ2-7; the D gene is possibly TRBD2 (6 bases). Germline V gene sequence: CDR1 LNHDA, CDR2 SQIVND (reference sequence). The CDR3 has 14 residues. V was trimmed by 6 bases and J by 2 bases, leaving 14 bases between them. The CDR3 region has the DNA TGTGCCAGTAGCGAAATGGGACTCCCCTACGAGCAGTACTTC. This sequence encodes CASSEMGLPYEQYF.